Each of the 17 T cell receptor beta chains below was sequenced from the same sample in a study of blood T cell repertoires in COVID-19. Profiling relied on immunoSEQ multiplex PCR, and the TCRdb table lists in-frame clones only, not all of them. The table lists about 170,000 clones, about 93% of them singletons. The sequenced sample was peripheral blood. The source of these receptors is a woman aged 50 to 65 with acute or convalescent COVID-19.

The CDR3 region has the DNA TGTGCCAGCAGTCCACGACAGGGCTCGCGTGAAAAACTGTTTTTT. Translating it yields CASSPRQGSREKLFF. V and J are TRBV6-5 and TRBJ1-4; 7 bases agree with TRBD1. Germline values: CDR1 MNHEY, CDR2 SVGAGI. J gave up 7 bases and V 5 bases, and 10 bases lay outside the gene matches. This CDR3 has 15 residues.

The chain uses TRBV5-1 and TRBJ1-5, with 11 bases matching TRBD1. The CDR3 is 15 amino acids. V lost 3 bases, J lost 6 bases, and 5 bases stayed unmatched. Germline-derived CDR1 and CDR2 are SGHRS and YFSETQ. The CDR3, as DNA: TGCGCCAGCAGCTCACCGGGACAGGGGGGTCAGCCCCAGCATTTT. Encoded protein: CASSSPGQGGQPQHF.

V and J are TRBV7-2 and TRBJ2-7; perhaps TRBD1 as D (5 bases). Looked up from germline, CDR1 is SGHTA and CDR2 is FQGNSA. Deletions cut 2 bases from V and 5 bases from J, with 19 bases between. CDR3 length: 16 residues. As DNA, the CDR3 is TGTGCCAGCAGCTTACAGTACGGTAGGGGTGGTAACGAGCAGTACTTC. Residues: CASSLQYGRGGNEQYF. The full variable domain, completed using reference TRBV7-2 and TRBJ2-7, is GAGVSQSPSNKVTEKGKDVELRCDPISGHTALYWYRQSLGQGLEFLIYFQGNSAPDKSGLPSDRFSAERTGGSVSTLTIQRTQQEDSAVYLCASSLQYGRGGNEQYFGPGTRLTVT.

The rearrangement links TRBV3-1 (or the pseudogene TRBV3-2) to TRBJ1-2; no clear D. CDR3 length: 13 residues. Trimming cost V 2 bases and J 8 bases, with 12 bases left between them. Per the germline V gene, CDR1 is LGHDT and CDR2 is YNNKEL (reference sequence). Here the CDR3 reads CASSQSEVSGYTF. CDR3 nucleotide sequence: TGTGCCAGCAGCCAAAGCGAGGTTAGCGGCTACACCTTC.

V and J are TRBV20-1 and TRBJ2-1; D is possibly TRBD1 (7 bases). The CDR3 has 14 residues. V was pared by 3 bases and J by 2 bases, with 11 bases between. Germline lookup yields CDR1 DFQATT and CDR2 SNEGSKA (reference sequence). The CDR3 here is CSASDREAYNEQFF. CDR3 DNA sequence: TGCAGTGCTAGTGACAGGGAGGCCTACAATGAGCAGTTCTTC.

This clone was recorded only once. Other DNA sequences in the sample encode the same CDR3. The chain has TRBV9 and TRBJ2-5, with 8 bases aligning to TRBD1. CDR1 and CDR2 from the germline V gene are SGDLS and YYNGEE. The CDR3 is 15 residues long. The V gene end was trimmed by 0 bases and the J gene end by 1 base; junction bases not matched to a gene: 2. CDR3 in amino acids: CASSVAGGLQETQYF. The CDR3 coding sequence is TGTGCCAGCAGCGTAGCAGGGGGCCTCCAAGAGACCCAGTACTTC.

CDR3 bases: TGCGCCAGCAGCACCTTGACAGGGGACACCGGGGAGCTGTTTTTT. This translates into CASSTLTGDTGELFF. The V and J genes are TRBV5-1 and TRBJ2-2, with 8 bases that match TRBD1. Germline loops: CDR1 SGHRS, CDR2 YFSETQ. Trimming at V came to 4 bases and at J to 3 bases, leaving 5 bases not matched to a gene. The CDR3 length is 15 residues.

V gene TRBV28 combines with J gene TRBJ2-1, with TRBD1 as a possible D gene (5 bases). Germline CDR1 and CDR2: MDHEN and SYDVKM. V was clipped by 6 bases and J by 3 bases, with 9 bases between them. This CDR3 has 13 residues. The CDR3 DNA reads TGTGCCAGCAGGCAGGGTTTCTACAATGAGCAGTTCTTC. Amino acid sequence: CASRQGFYNEQFF.

The chain uses TRBV10-3 and TRBJ1-1, with 7 positions matching TRBD1. The V and J ends lost 2 bases and 1 base, in that order; junction bases with no gene match: 4. Germline-derived CDR1 and CDR2 are ENHRY and SYGVKD. The CDR3 totals 15 residues. CDR3 nucleotides: TGTGCCATCAGTGAGGCCGGGACAGAGAACACTGAAGCTTTCTTT. As protein: CAISEAGTENTEAFF.

In DNA form, the CDR3 reads TGTGCCAGCAGCGACCCAGGGGGCGATCCCACCGGGGAGCTGTTTTTT. This codes for CASSDPGGDPTGELFF. This sequence joins TRBV9 and TRBJ2-2, with 8 bases aligning to TRBD1. The CDR3 has 16 residues. V shed 3 bases and J 4 bases; nucleotides not matched to a gene: 8. Germline V gene lookup returns CDR1 SGDLS and CDR2 YYNGEE.

V and J are TRBV4-1 and TRBJ1-1; possibly TRBD1 for D (6 bases). The ends were cut back, 4 bases at V and 1 base at J, with 13 bases in the middle. The CDR3 has 15 residues. Germline CDR1 is MGHRA and CDR2 is YSYEKL. DNA of the CDR3: TGCGCCAGCAGCCCCGAGGCAGGGGCGAACACTGAAGCTTTCTTT. Translation gives CASSPEAGANTEAFF.

J is TRBJ1-2 and V is TRBV7-2, with unresolved D. V lost 7 bases to trimming and J lost 7 bases, with 13 bases between them. The CDR3 has 12 amino acids. From germline, CDR1 is SGHTA and CDR2 FQGNSA. The CDR3 loop reads CASIYASGGYTF. The CDR3 DNA is TGTGCCAGCATCTATGCATCAGGTGGCTACACCTTC.

V and J are TRBV2 and TRBJ2-2; TRBD2 matches 9 bases. Trimming removed 5 bases from V and 7 bases from J; junction bases left unmatched: 8. This CDR3 is 15 amino acids long. Germline V gene lookup returns CDR1 SNHLY and CDR2 FYNNEI. The CDR3 region has the DNA TGTGCCAGCAGTTTGCGGGAGGGCCAAGTCGGGGAGCTGTTTTTT. Translating it yields CASSLREGQVGELFF. Based on the CDR3 plus reference TRBV2 and TRBJ2-2, the full variable domain is EPEVTQTPSHQVTQMGQEVILRCVPISNHLYFYWYRQILGQKVEFLVSFYNNEISEKSEIFDDQFSVERPDGSNFTLKIRSTKLEDSAMYFCASSLREGQVGELFFGEGSRLTVL.

V and J are TRBV28 and TRBJ1-4; tentatively, D is TRBD1 (5 bases). The CDR3 extends over 15 amino acids. CDR1 and CDR2 from the germline V gene are MDHEN and SYDVKM. Trimming took off 8 bases at V and 5 bases at J, with 18 bases between the two ends. For the CDR3, the DNA is TGTGCCAGCCTCCCCGGGGGTCCCTACAATGAAAAACTGTTTTTT. This encodes CASLPGGPYNEKLFF.

The gene calls are TRBV7-9 and TRBJ2-7, with no clear D. This CDR3 contains 12 residues. Germline-derived CDR1 and CDR2 are SEHNR and FQNEAQ (reference sequence). The V end was cut by 5 bases, the J end by 4 bases, with 9 bases between. The CDR3 loop is CASSDISYEQYF. CDR3 DNA: TGTGCCAGCAGCGACATCAGTTACGAGCAGTACTTC.

The rearrangement links TRBV28 to TRBJ1-2; 8 positions match TRBD1. V gave up 5 bases and J gave up 4 bases; unmatched junction bases: 3. This CDR3 contains 13 residues. The germline V gene has CDR1 MDHEN and CDR2 SYDVKM. In nucleotides, the CDR3 is TGTGCCAGCAGTGGGGACAGGTTCTATGGCTACACCTTC. Its translation is CASSGDRFYGYTF.

The rearrangement joins TRBV18 to TRBJ2-7; 12 positions agree with TRBD2. The CDR3 loop spans 17 amino acids. The J segment lost 0 bases and the V segment lost 3 bases, leaving 6 bases of the junction unmatched. Germline V gene sequence: CDR1 KGHSH, CDR2 LQKENI. The CDR3 loop is CASSPFLAGGSSYEQYF. In DNA form, the CDR3 reads TGTGCCAGCTCACCCTTCCTAGCGGGAGGGAGCTCCTACGAGCAGTACTTC.